The sequence of this T cell receptor (beta chain) was determined in a study of T cell responses to AZD1222 COVID-19 vaccine. Study as a whole: Second-dose recipients at about 4 or about 12 weeks were treated as one pooled group.

Profiling relied on immunoSEQ multiplex PCR, and the TCRdb table lists in-frame clones only, not all of them. The sample yields approximately 170,000 clones, around 90% seen once. Whole-study findings and limits: Only a handful of people who got AZD1222 tested seropositive at baseline. The sample set comprised mostly white British donors with more females, and clonal diversity was possibly underestimated. Scientists sampled the repertoires only once the peak T cell response had passed.

A note on this clone: The antigen remains unidentified.

The sequence was collected from an adult in good health. Sequenced material: peripheral blood, taken on day 0 of AZD1222 vaccination.

CDR3 region: CASSDTRGLFF. CDR3 sequence (DNA): TGTGCCAGTAGTGACACCAGAGGACTGTTTTTT. The chain couples TRBV19 to TRBJ1-4; D uncertain. The CDR3 consists of 11 residues. The germline CDR1 and CDR2 sequences are LNHDA and SQIVND (reference sequence). Trimming removed 5 bases at V and 13 bases at J, with 11 bases between.